The 22 T cell receptor beta chains below were found in one sample sequenced in a study of regulatory T cells in long-lasting Graves disease. Time point defined: newly diagnosed GD, antithyroid drugs for less than 3 months. PBMCs provided the RNA from which the TCR library was made. In building TCR beta libraries, iRepertoire HTBI primers were used together with Arm-PCR of CDR3 regions. Using its own MiXCR run on the multiplex PCR reads, TCRdb lists one record per CDR3 protein. Here the sample spans about 620,000 distinct CDR3 sequences, roughly 15% being singletons. The same data also contributed to another study, on T cells in Graves' hyperthyroidism and ophthalmopathy.

Sample: peripheral blood mononuclear cells (PBMCs), taken at new diagnosis, from a patient treated with antithyroid drugs. The source of these receptors is a young woman with Graves disease.

This clonotype was recorded at least ten times. Germline and junction disagree at one end, which may indicate a read error. The chain joins TRBV7-2 to TRBJ2-3, with 12 bases fitting TRBD2. Germline V lookup: CDR1 SGHTA, CDR2 FQGNSA. The CDR3 sequence is 14 residues long. CDR3 DNA: TGTGCCAGCAGCCTAGCGGGAGGGTCGAATACGCAGTATTTT. Residues: CASSLAGGSNTQYF.

This clonotype was detected many times. The chain couples TRBV11-2 to TRBJ2-1, with 11 bases matching TRBD2. This CDR3 has 15 amino acids. The ends lost 4 bases at V and 7 bases at J; junction bases unmatched: 6. Looked up from germline, CDR1 is SGHAT and CDR2 is FQNNGV. The CDR3 spells CASSSRLAGRNEQFF. CDR3 bases: TGTGCCAGCAGCTCTAGACTAGCGGGAAGGAATGAGCAGTTCTTC.

This clonotype occurred many times. The V and J genes are TRBV28 and TRBJ1-1; D is unresolved. Trimming removed 5 bases from V and 1 base from J, with 11 bases in between. CDR3 size: 14 residues. Germline V gives CDR1 MDHEN, CDR2 SYDVKM. CDR3 sequence (DNA): TGTGCCAGCAGTACCCGGTTTAAGAACACTGAAGCTTTCTTT. Amino acid sequence: CASSTRFKNTEAFF.

Here the CDR3 reads CAISVHDGGGKPTPGANVLTF. The CDR3 DNA sequence: TGTGCCATCAGCGTCCATGACGGAGGAGGGAAACCCACGCCTGGGGCCAACGTCCTGACTTTC. V is TRBV10-3 and J is TRBJ2-6; D is possibly TRBD2 (6 bases). V lost 6 bases to trimming and J lost 2 bases, with 29 bases between them. This CDR3 has 21 residues. Germline-derived CDR1 and CDR2 are ENHRY and SYGVKD.

This rearrangement joins TRBV10-3 to TRBJ2-7; D might be TRBD2 (6 bases). CDR3 length: 15 residues. CDR1 is ENHRY and CDR2 is SYGVKD in the germline V gene. The V end was cut by 0 bases, the J end by 2 bases, with 11 bases between. The CDR3 nucleotides read TGTGCCATCAGTGAGTCGGGACGGGGGACCTACGAGCAGTACTTC. As protein: CAISESGRGTYEQYF.

This clonotype was observed many times. V usage is TRBV28 and J usage is TRBJ1-1; D gene uncertain. Deletions cut 2 bases from V and 2 bases from J, with 6 bases between. The CDR3 runs 13 residues. The germline gives CDR1 MDHEN, CDR2 SYDVKM. In nucleotides, the CDR3 is TGTGCCAGCAGTTTACCGGTCAACACTGAAGCTTTCTTT. Its protein is CASSLPVNTEAFF.

At least ten counts were recorded for this clonotype. This chain connects TRBV2 to TRBJ2-1; TRBD2 agrees at 9 bases. The J segment lost 6 bases and the V segment lost 9 bases, leaving 3 bases of the junction unmatched. The CDR3 is made up of 12 amino acids. Germline CDR1 and CDR2: SNHLY and FYNNEI. The CDR3 DNA is TGTGCCAGAGAGACTAGCGGCAATGAGCAGTTCTTC. This gives the protein CARETSGNEQFF.

This clonotype was recorded a few times. This rearrangement joins TRBV5-1 to TRBJ1-5; perhaps TRBD1 as D (6 bases). The CDR3 sequence is 15 residues long. Germline V CDR1 and CDR2: SGHRS, YFSETQ. V dropped 3 bases and J dropped 6 bases, with 16 bases sitting between them. CDR3 coding DNA: TGCGCCAGCAGCTCACAGGGAAGTATCGGTCAGCCCCAGCATTTT. Translating it yields CASSSQGSIGQPQHF. Drawing the rest from reference TRBV5-1 and TRBJ1-5, the complete variable domain is KAGVTQTPRYLIKTRGQQVTLSCSPISGHRSVSWYQQTPGQGLQFLFEYFSETQRNKGNFPGRFSGRQFSNSRSEMNVSTLELGDSALYLCASSSQGSIGQPQHFGDGTRLSIL.

This clonotype showed up many times. The gene calls are TRBV28 and TRBJ1-1, with D possibly matching TRBD1 (6 bases). CDR3 length: 15 residues. Germline-derived CDR1 and CDR2 are MDHEN and SYDVKM. V lost 5 bases to trimming and J lost 0 bases, with 13 bases between them. The CDR3 protein is CASSPDRMVNTEAFF. In DNA form, the CDR3 reads TGTGCCAGCAGTCCCGACAGGATGGTGAACACTGAAGCTTTCTTT.

This clonotype was counted ten times or more. The chain links TRBV7-9 to TRBJ1-2, with D possibly matching TRBD1 (6 bases). The CDR3 is 15 amino acids. Trimming left V 1 base short and J 4 bases short, with 13 bases between. CDR1 is SEHNR and CDR2 is FQNEAQ in the germline V gene (reference sequence). The CDR3 spells CASSLGQVPGYGYTF. CDR3 in DNA: TGTGCCAGCAGCTTAGGACAGGTCCCGGGCTATGGCTACACCTTC. The whole variable domain, remainder taken from reference TRBV7-9 and TRBJ1-2, is DTGVSQNPRHKITKRGQNVTFRCDPISEHNRLYWYRQTLGQGPEFLTYFQNEAQLEKSRLLSDRFSAERPKGSFSTLEIQRTEQGDSAMYLCASSLGQVPGYGYTFGSGTRLTVV.

This clonotype was seen ten or more times. The V and J genes are TRBV15 and TRBJ2-5; weak D call: TRBD2 (6 bases). Trimming removed 1 base from V and 5 bases from J, with 11 bases in between. Germline CDR1 is LNHNV and CDR2 is YYDKDF (reference sequence). CDR3 length: 14 amino acids. Here the CDR3 reads CATSRVTGEETQYF. In DNA form, the CDR3 reads TGTGCCACCAGCAGAGTAACGGGAGAGGAGACCCAGTACTTC.

This clonotype was recorded many times. The rearrangement joins TRBV29-1 to TRBJ1-2; D is undetermined. V was pared by 7 bases and J by 12 bases, with 18 bases between. The CDR3 consists of 11 residues. CDR1 and CDR2 (germline): SQVTM, ANQGSEA. CDR3 DNA sequence: TGCAGCGCGGACGGAAGCAAGACCCACACCTTC. Its translation is CSADGSKTHTF.

The V gene is TRBV19, the J gene TRBJ1-1; perhaps TRBD1 as D (5 bases). Trimming removed 1 base at V and 2 bases at J, with 11 bases between. Germline V gene sequence: CDR1 LNHDA, CDR2 SQIVND (reference sequence). The CDR3 length is 15 residues. The chain's CDR3 is CASSIVTQGNTEAFF. The CDR3 DNA reads TGTGCCAGTAGTATAGTGACGCAGGGAAACACTGAAGCTTTCTTT. Based on the CDR3 plus reference TRBV19 and TRBJ1-1, the full variable domain is DGGITQSPKYLFRKEGQNVTLSCEQNLNHDAMYWYRQDPGQGLRLIYYSQIVNDFQKGDIAEGYSVSREKKESFPLTVTSAQKNPTAFYLCASSIVTQGNTEAFFGQGTRLTVV.

In its sample, this clonotype was seen a few times. Its ends do not fully match the called genes, so a read error is possible. The rearrangement links TRBV12-3 or TRBV12-4 to TRBJ1-3; tentative D call: TRBD1 (6 bases). The CDR3 spans 10 residues. CDR3 loop: CASSRDTVYF. The DNA of the CDR3 is TGTGCCAGCAGTAGGGACACCGTATATTTT.

Written as DNA, the CDR3 is TGTGCCAGCAGTTCCGGGGTCGAGACAGGGGTCCCGGGCGAGCAGTACTTC. Its protein product is CASSSGVETGVPGEQYF. This chain links TRBV27 with TRBJ2-7; TRBD1 aligns across 8 bases. Trimming removed 4 bases from V and 6 bases from J; junction bases left unmatched: 17. Germline V lookup: CDR1 MNHEY, CDR2 SMNVEV (reference sequence). The CDR3 runs to 17 residues.

The chain links TRBV7-9 to TRBJ1-5; possible D gene TRBD1, 5 bases. Trimming left V 5 bases short and J 1 base short, with 15 bases between. The CDR3 loop spans 16 amino acids. Germline CDR1 reads SEHNR; CDR2 reads FQNEAQ (reference sequence). CDR3 DNA: TGTGCCAGCAGCGCGGAGGGGCTAGGGAGCAATCAGCCCCAGCATTTT. This sequence encodes CASSAEGLGSNQPQHF.

The table lists this clonotype with many counts. The J gene is TRBJ1-5, the V gene TRBV28, with 7 positions matching TRBD1. Germline assignment: CDR1 MDHEN and CDR2 SYDVKM. V was pared by 3 bases and J by 8 bases, with 10 bases of the junction left unmatched. This CDR3 contains 15 residues. CDR3 protein: CASSFEGARYKPQHF. The CDR3, as DNA: TGTGCCAGCAGTTTTGAGGGGGCGAGGTATAAGCCCCAGCATTTT.

A few counts support this clonotype. V and J are TRBV30 and TRBJ2-1; D may be TRBD1 or TRBD2 (5 bases each). Looked up from germline, CDR1 is GTSNPN and CDR2 is SVGIG (reference sequence). The CDR3 totals 14 residues. V was cut by 5 bases and J by 10 bases, with 21 bases left in between. The CDR3: CAWSVGTALTEQFF. In nucleotides, the CDR3 is TGTGCCTGGTCCGTGGGGACGGCGCTAACCGAGCAGTTCTTC.

The chain joins TRBV7-9 to TRBJ2-3; TRBD2 agrees at 14 bases. The last part of the DNA fits TRBJ2-5 better; the J call may be wrong. From germline, CDR1 is SEHNR and CDR2 FQNEAQ (reference sequence). The CDR3 runs 16 residues. This CDR3 is CASSLSGLAGVETQYF. The DNA of the CDR3 is TGTGCCAGCAGCTTATCGGGACTAGCGGGAGTAGAGACCCAGTACTTC.

Many counts were recorded for this clonotype. The chain uses TRBV11-2 and TRBJ1-1, with no clear D. Germline CDR1 is SGHAT and CDR2 is FQNNGV. The V end was cut by 6 bases, the J end by 1 base, with 9 bases between. The CDR3 sequence is 13 residues long. CDR3 sequence reads: CASRRYWNTEAFF. Here the CDR3 DNA reads TGTGCCAGCAGACGATATTGGAACACTGAAGCTTTCTTT.

CDR3 residues: CASRRDYTEAFF. Here the CDR3 DNA reads TGCGCCAGCCGGAGGGATTACACTGAAGCTTTCTTT. The chain joins TRBV5-1 to TRBJ1-1; D remains unclear. Germline V gene lookup returns CDR1 SGHRS and CDR2 YFSETQ. Trimming stripped 7 bases from V and 3 bases from J, with 10 bases between. The CDR3 consists of 12 residues.

Many counts were recorded for this clonotype. The chain recombines TRBV7-2 with TRBJ1-6; D might be TRBD1 (6 bases). This CDR3 is 15 amino acids long. Trimming cost V 7 bases and J 7 bases, with 17 bases left between them. In germline, CDR1 is SGHTA, CDR2 FQGNSA. The CDR3 sequence: CASIPGPGENSPLHF. The DNA for the CDR3 is TGTGCCAGCATCCCCGGCCCAGGGGAAAATTCACCCCTCCACTTT.